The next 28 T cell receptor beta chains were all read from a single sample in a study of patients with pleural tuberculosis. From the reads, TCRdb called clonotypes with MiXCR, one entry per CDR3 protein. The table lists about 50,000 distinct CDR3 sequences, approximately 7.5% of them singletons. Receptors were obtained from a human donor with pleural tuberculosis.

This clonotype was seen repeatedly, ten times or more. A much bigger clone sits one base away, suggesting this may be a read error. For the CDR3, the DNA is TGCAGTGCTAGGGAGACCACCGGGACAGGGACCTACAAGCAGTACTTC. Amino acids: CSARETTGTGTYKQYF. J is TRBJ2-7 and V is TRBV20-1; 9 bases are shared with TRBD1. CDR3 length equals 16 residues. The germline V gene encodes CDR1 DFQATT and CDR2 SNEGSKA (reference sequence).

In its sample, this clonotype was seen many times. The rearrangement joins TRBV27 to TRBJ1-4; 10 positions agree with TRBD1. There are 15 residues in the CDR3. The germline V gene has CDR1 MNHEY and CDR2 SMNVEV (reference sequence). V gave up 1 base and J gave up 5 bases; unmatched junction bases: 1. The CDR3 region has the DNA TGTGCCAGCAGTTTATGGGGACAGGGGAATGAAAAACTGTTTTTT. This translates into CASSLWGQGNEKLFF.

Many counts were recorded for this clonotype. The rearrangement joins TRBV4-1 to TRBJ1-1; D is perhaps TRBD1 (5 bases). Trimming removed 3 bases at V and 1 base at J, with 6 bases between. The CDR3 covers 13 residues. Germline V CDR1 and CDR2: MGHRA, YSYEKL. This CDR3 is CASSQGRNTEAFF. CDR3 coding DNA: TGCGCCAGCAGCCAGGGACGGAACACTGAAGCTTTCTTT.

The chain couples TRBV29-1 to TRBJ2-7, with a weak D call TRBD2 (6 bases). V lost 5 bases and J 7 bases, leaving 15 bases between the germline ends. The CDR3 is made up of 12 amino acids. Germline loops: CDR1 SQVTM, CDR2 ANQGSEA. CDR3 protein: CSVNDRAGEQYF. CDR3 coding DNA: TGCAGCGTTAACGACCGAGCGGGTGAGCAGTACTTC.

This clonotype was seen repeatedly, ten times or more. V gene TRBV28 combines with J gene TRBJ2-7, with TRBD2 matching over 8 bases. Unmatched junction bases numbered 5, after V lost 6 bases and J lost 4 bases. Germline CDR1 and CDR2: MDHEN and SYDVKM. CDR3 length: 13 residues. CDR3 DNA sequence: TGTGCCAGCAGAAGCGGGAGTGGATACGAGCAGTACTTC. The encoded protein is CASRSGSGYEQYF.

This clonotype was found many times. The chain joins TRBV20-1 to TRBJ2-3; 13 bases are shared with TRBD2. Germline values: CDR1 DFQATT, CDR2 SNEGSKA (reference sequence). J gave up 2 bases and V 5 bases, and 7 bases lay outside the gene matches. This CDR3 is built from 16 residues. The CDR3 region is CSAPHTSGRDTDTQYF. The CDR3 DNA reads TGCAGTGCTCCCCATACTAGCGGGAGGGACACAGATACGCAGTATTTT.

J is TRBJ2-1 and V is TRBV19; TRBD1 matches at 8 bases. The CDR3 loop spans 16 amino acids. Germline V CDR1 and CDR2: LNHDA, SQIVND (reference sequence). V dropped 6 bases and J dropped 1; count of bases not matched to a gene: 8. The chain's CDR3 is CASRMIQGDSYNEQFF. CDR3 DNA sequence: TGTGCCAGTAGAATGATACAGGGGGATTCCTACAATGAGCAGTTCTTC.

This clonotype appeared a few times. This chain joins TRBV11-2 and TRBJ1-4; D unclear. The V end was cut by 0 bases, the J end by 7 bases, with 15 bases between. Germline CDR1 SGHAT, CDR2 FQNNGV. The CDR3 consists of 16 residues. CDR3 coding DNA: TGTGCCAGCAGCTTAGATAGTAGGGAACAAGGTGAAAAACTGTTTTTT. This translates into CASSLDSREQGEKLFF.

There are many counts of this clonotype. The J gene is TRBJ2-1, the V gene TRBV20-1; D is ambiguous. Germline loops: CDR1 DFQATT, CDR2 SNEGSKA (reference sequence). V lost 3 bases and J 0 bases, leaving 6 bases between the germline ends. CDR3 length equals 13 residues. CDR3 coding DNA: TGCAGTGCTAGTGTACGCTCCTACAATGAGCAGTTCTTC. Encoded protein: CSASVRSYNEQFF.

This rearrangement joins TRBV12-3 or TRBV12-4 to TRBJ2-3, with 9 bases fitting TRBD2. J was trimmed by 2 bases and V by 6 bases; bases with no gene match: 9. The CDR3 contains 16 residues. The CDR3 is CASRRYSGSVTDTQYF. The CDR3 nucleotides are TGTGCCAGCAGGAGATATAGCGGGAGCGTCACAGATACGCAGTATTTT.

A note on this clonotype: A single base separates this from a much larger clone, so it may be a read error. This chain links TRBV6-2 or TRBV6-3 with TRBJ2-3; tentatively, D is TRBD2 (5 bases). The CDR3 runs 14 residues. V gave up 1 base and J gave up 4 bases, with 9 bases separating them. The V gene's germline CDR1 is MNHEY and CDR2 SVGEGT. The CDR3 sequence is CASSYYGIADTQYF. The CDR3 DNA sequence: TGTGCCAGCAGTTACTACGGGATCGCAGATACGCAGTATTTT.

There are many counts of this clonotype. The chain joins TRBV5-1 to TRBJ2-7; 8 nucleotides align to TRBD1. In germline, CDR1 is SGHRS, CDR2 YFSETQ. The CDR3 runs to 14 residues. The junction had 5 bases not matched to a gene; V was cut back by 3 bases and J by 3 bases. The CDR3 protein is CASSWTGTNYEQYV. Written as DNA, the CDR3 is TGCGCCAGCAGCTGGACAGGGACGAACTACGAGCAGTACGTC.

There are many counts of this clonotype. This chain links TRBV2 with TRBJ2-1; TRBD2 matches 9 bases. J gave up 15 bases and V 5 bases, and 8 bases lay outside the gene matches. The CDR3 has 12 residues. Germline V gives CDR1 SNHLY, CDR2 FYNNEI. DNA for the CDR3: TGTGCCAGCAGTCTAGCGGGGCGAGGGTCGTTCTTC. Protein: CASSLAGRGSFF.

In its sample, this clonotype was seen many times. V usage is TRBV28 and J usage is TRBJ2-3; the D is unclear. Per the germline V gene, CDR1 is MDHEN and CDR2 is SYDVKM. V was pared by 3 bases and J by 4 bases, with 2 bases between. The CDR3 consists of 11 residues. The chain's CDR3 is CASSFADTQYF. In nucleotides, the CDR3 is TGTGCCAGCAGTTTTGCAGATACGCAGTATTTT.

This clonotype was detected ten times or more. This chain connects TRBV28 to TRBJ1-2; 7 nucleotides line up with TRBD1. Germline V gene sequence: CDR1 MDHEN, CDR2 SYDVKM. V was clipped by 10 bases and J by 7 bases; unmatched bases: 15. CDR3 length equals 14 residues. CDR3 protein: CATSALGQVAGYTF. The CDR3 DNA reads TGTGCCACCTCAGCCCTCGGACAGGTCGCTGGCTACACCTTC.

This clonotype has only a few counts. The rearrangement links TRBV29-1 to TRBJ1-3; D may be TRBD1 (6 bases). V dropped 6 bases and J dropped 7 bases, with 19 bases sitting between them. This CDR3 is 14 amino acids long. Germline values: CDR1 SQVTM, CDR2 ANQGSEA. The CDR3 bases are TGCAGCGTCCGAGGGGACATCGAGAAGAACACCATATATTTT. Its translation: CSVRGDIEKNTIYF.

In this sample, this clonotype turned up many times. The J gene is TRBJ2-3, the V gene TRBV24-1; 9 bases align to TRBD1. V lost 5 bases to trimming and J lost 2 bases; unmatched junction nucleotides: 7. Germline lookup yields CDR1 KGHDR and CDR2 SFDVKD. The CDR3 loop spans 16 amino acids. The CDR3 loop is CATSGPGTGITDTQYF. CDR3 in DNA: TGTGCCACCAGTGGGCCCGGGACAGGGATCACAGATACGCAGTATTTT.

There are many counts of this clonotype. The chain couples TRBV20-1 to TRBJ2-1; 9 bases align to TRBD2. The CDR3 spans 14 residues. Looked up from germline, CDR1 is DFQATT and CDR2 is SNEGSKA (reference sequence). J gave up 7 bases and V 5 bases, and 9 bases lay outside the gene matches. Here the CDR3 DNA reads TGCAGTGCTCACGGGACTAGCAGTCGTAATGAGCAGTTCTTC. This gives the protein CSAHGTSSRNEQFF.

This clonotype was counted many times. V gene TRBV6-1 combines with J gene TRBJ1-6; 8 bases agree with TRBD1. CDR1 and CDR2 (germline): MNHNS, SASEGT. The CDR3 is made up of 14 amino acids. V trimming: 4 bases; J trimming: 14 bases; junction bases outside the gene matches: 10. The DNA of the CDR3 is TGTGCCAGCAGTGCCGGACAGGGACAGGAATCCCTCCACTTT. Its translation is CASSAGQGQESLHF.

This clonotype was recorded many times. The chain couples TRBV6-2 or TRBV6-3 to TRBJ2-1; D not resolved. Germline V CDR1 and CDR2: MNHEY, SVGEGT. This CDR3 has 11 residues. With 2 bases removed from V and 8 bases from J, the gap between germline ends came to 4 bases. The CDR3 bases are TGTGCCAGCAGTTACCCCGATGAGCAGTTCTTC. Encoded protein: CASSYPDEQFF.

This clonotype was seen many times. The CDR3 DNA reads TGCGCCAGCAGCCAAGCCCTTTTTGGAAACACCATATATTTT. Encoded protein: CASSQALFGNTIYF. The gene calls are TRBV4-1 and TRBJ1-3; D gene uncertain. This CDR3 region has 14 residues. Trimming removed 1 base at V and 3 bases at J, with 7 bases between. The germline CDR1 and CDR2 sequences are MGHRA and YSYEKL.

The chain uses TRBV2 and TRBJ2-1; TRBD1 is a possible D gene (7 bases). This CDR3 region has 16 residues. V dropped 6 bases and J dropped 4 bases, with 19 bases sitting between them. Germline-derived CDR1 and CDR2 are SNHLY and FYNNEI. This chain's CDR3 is CASSEQGRWGYNEQFF. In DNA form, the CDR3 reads TGTGCCAGCAGCGAACAGGGGAGGTGGGGATACAATGAGCAGTTCTTC.

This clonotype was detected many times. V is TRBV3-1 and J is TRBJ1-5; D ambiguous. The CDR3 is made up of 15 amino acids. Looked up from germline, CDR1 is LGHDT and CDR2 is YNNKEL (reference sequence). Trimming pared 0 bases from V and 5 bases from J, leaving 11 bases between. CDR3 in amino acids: CASSQDSNDHQPQHF. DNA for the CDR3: TGTGCCAGCAGCCAAGATTCCAACGACCATCAGCCCCAGCATTTT. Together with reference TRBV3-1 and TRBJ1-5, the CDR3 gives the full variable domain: DTAVSQTPKYLVTQMGNDKSIKCEQNLGHDTMYWYKQDSKKFLKIMFSYNNKELIINETVPNRFSPKSPDKAHLNLHINSLELGDSAVYFCASSQDSNDHQPQHFGDGTRLSIL.

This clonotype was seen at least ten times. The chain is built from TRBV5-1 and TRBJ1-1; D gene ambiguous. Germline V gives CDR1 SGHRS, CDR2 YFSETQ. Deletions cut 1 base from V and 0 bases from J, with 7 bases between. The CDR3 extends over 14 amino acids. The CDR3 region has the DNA TGCGCCAGCAGCTTGAACACGGTGAACACTGAAGCTTTCTTT. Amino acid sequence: CASSLNTVNTEAFF.

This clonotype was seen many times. DNA of the CDR3: TGCAGTGCGAGGGACAGGCCTACGCAGTATTTT. Protein: CSARDRPTQYF. The gene calls are TRBV20-1 and TRBJ2-3; 8 nucleotides agree with TRBD1. V lost 6 bases to trimming and J lost 8 bases; unmatched junction nucleotides: 4. The CDR3 contains 11 residues. In germline, CDR1 is DFQATT, CDR2 SNEGSKA (reference sequence).

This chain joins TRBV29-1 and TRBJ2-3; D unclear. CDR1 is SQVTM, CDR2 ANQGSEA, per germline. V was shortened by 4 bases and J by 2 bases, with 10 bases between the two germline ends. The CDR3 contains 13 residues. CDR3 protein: CSVAAKVTDTQYF. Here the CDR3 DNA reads TGCAGCGTTGCAGCCAAAGTCACAGATACGCAGTATTTT.

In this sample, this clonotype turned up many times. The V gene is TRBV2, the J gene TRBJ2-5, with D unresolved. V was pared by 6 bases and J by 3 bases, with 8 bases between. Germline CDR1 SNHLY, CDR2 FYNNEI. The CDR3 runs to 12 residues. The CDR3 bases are TGTGCCAGCAGAAGTCTAGAAGAGACCCAGTACTTC. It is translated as CASRSLEETQYF.

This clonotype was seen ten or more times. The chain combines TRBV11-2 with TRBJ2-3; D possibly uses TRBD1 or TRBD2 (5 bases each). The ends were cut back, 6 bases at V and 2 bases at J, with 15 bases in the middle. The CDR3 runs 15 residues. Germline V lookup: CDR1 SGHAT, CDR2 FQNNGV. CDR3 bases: TGTGCCAGCAGTCCCGGGACGGCACCCACAGATACGCAGTATTTT. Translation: CASSPGTAPTDTQYF. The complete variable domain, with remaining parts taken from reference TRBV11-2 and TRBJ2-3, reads EAGVAQSPRYKIIEKRQSVAFWCNPISGHATLYWYQQILGQGPKLLIQFQNNGVVDDSQLPKDRFSAERLKGVDSTLKIQPAKLEDSAVYLCASSPGTAPTDTQYFGPGTRLTVL.